This record covers a single T cell receptor (beta chain). The entry originates in a study of blood T cells in healthy people across ages. Each sample used at least 6 million PBMCs. CDR1 and CDR2 from the germline V gene are GTSNPN and SVGIG (reference sequence). Germline trimming cut 8 bases from V and 5 bases from J; bases unmatched to any gene: 12. The CDR3 totals 14 residues. Together with a sample-barcoded 5' primer, a J-beta primer mix was included in a second PCR lasting roughly 6 to 12 cycles. With 12 random nucleotides, a template-switch adaptor tagged each individual cDNA molecule. TCRdb re-analysed the 5' RACE reads in MiXCR, keeping a single row per CDR3 protein. The table has hundreds of thousands of distinct CDR3 sequences, approximately 25% seen once. This sample was shared with a second study, whose subject was T cells of mothers and their children.

V gene TRBV30 combines with J gene TRBJ2-3; 8 bases fit TRBD1. Input material: blood. The TCR originated in a boy aged 5 to 17 in good health. Here the CDR3 DNA reads TGTGCCGGCAACAGGGGGTTAGGAATAGATACGCAGTATTTT. This sequence encodes CAGNRGLGIDTQYF.